A selection of T cell receptor beta chains follows, all from one sample in a study of cytomegalovirus exposure and HLA in healthy donors. TCRdb's copy holds only in-frame clones and misses some; the assay was immunoSEQ multiplex PCR. Here the sample spans 90,000 to 110,000 clones, over 80% being singletons. The source material was PBMCs. The receptor source for this set is a man between 18 and 35 years old in good health and CMV-seronegative. Each CDR3 is given with its conserved first and last residue. Each record gives: D gene, clone size, J gene, V gene, CDR3 protein, CDR3 DNA. The D gene is left open where the match is weak. The size of a clone is reported for some rows only, either as once, few or many, or as a class for expanded clones.

TRBD1	once	TRBJ2-7	TRBV28	CASSLGGTGDEQYF	TGTGCCAGCAGTCTGGGGGGGACAGGGGACGAGCAGTACTTC
TRBD1	NA	TRBJ1-1	TRBV27	CASRTGTATEAFF	TGTGCCAGCAGGACAGGGACGGCCACTGAAGCTTTCTTT
TRBD1	NA	TRBJ1-1	TRBV2	CASSQGLQGVEAFF	TGTGCCAGCAGTCAAGGGTTACAGGGGGTCGAAGCTTTCTTT
NA	NA	TRBJ2-3	TRBV2	CASPDSAVSPSTDTQYF	TGTGCCAGCCCAGACTCGGCGGTATCTCCTAGCACAGATACGCAGTATTTT
NA	once	TRBJ2-5	TRBV4-2	CASSQDVGQETQYF	TGTGCCAGCAGCCAAGATGTCGGCCAAGAGACCCAGTACTTC
NA	once	TRBJ1-2	TRBV2	CASREGSWYGYTF	TGTGCCAGCAGGGAGGGGTCGTGGTATGGCTACACCTTC
TRBD2	once	TRBJ2-7	TRBV28	CASSLSGGAGLEQYF	TGTGCCAGCAGTTTATCGGGAGGAGCAGGGCTTGAGCAGTACTTC
TRBD2	NA	TRBJ2-1	TRBV28	CASSLAVSYNEQFF	TGTGCCAGCAGTCTAGCGGTGTCCTACAATGAGCAGTTCTTC
NA	once	TRBJ1-1	TRBV5-4	CASSFGQLNTEAFF	TGTGCCAGCAGCTTCGGACAGCTGAACACTGAAGCTTTCTTT
TRBD2	once	TRBJ2-7	TRBV7-9	CASSPSSGSYEQYF	TGTGCCAGCAGCCCGTCTAGCGGGAGCTACGAGCAGTACTTC
TRBD2	NA	TRBJ2-1	TRBV5-1	CASSYLAGGQRNEQFF	TGCGCCAGCAGCTACCTAGCGGGAGGGCAAAGGAATGAGCAGTTCTTC
TRBD2	NA	TRBJ2-1	TRBV27	CASSVASGYNEQFF	TGTGCCAGCAGTGTGGCTAGCGGTTACAATGAGCAGTTCTTC
NA	NA	TRBJ2-2	TRBV18	CASSPPAVENTGELFF	TGTGCCAGCTCACCACCTGCAGTCGAGAACACCGGGGAGCTGTTTTTT
NA	NA	TRBJ1-1	TRBV19	CASSQGPGGVNTEAFF	TGTGCCAGTAGTCAGGGCCCTGGTGGTGTGAACACTGAAGCTTTCTTT
TRBD2	NA	TRBJ2-3	TRBV15	CATSPGSSGRGFRGTDTQYF	TGTGCCACCAGCCCTGGCTCTAGCGGGAGGGGATTTCGTGGCACAGATACGCAGTATTTT
NA	NA	TRBJ2-6	TRBV7-9	CASSVESSGANVLTF	TGTGCCAGCAGCGTAGAGAGCTCTGGGGCCAACGTCCTGACTTTC
NA	once	TRBJ1-2	TRBV4-2	CASSQDLFRAPGYTF	TGTGCCAGCAGCCAAGATCTTTTCAGGGCTCCTGGCTACACCTTC